These T cell receptor beta chains were read from a single sample in a study of T cells after yellow fever vaccination. In TCRdb, the 5' RACE reads were re-called with MiXCR into one record per CDR3 protein. Among 300,000 to 350,000 distinct CDR3 sequences listed, about 4.5% were seen once. The sequences come from PBMCs, collected 15 days after the yellow fever booster vaccination. All receptors derive from a man aged 18 to 30 who received the YFV17D yellow fever vaccine. Both conserved end residues are part of each CDR3. The D gene is left open where the match is weak. The size entry is marked missing in some rows and otherwise reads once, few, many or a size class.

TRBV6-1,NA,TRBJ2-7,many,CASNTGTGGREQYF,TGTGCCAGCAACACAGGGACGGGAGGTAGGGAGCAGTACTTC
TRBV19,NA,TRBJ2-3,few,CASRPPTRTEHTDTQYF,TGTGCCAGTAGGCCCCCCACGAGGACAGAACACACAGATACGCAGTATTTT
TRBV7-9,TRBD1,TRBJ2-2,many,CASSGDRTLRTGELFF,TGTGCCAGCAGCGGGGACAGGACCCTTCGCACCGGGGAGCTGTTTTTT
TRBV5-1,NA,TRBJ1-5,many,CASSLQGMGNQPQHF,TGCGCCAGCAGCTTACAGGGAATGGGCAATCAGCCCCAGCATTTT
TRBV5-4,TRBD1,TRBJ2-7,NA,CASSSGRDRVSYEQYF,TGTGCCAGCAGCTCGGGTCGGGACAGGGTCTCCTACGAGCAGTACTTC
TRBV4-3,TRBD2,TRBJ2-1,many,CASSSGIPGLASYNEQFF,TGCGCCAGCAGCTCTGGGATACCGGGACTAGCGTCTTACAATGAGCAGTTCTTC
TRBV11-2,TRBD2,TRBJ2-7,NA,CASSLFGGGTYEQYF,TGTGCCAGCAGCTTATTTGGCGGGGGGACGTACGAGCAGTACTTC
TRBV4-1,NA,TRBJ1-5,many,CASSQVQNQPQHF,TGCGCCAGCAGCCAAGTCCAGAATCAGCCCCAGCATTTT
TRBV6-6,NA,TRBJ2-1,few,CASSPTGDNYNEQFF,TGTGCCAGCAGTCCCACCGGGGACAACTACAATGAGCAGTTCTTC
TRBV7-2,NA,TRBJ2-3,many,CASSLIGGTDTQYF,TGTGCCAGCAGCCTCATCGGGGGCACAGATACGCAGTATTTT
TRBV4-3,TRBD1,TRBJ2-7,NA,CTSSRGQGEQYF,TGCACCAGCAGCCGGGGACAGGGCGAGCAGTACTTC
TRBV12-3/TRBV12-4,NA,TRBJ2-7,many,CASSPKGREQYF,TGTGCCAGCAGCCCTAAGGGTCGGGAGCAGTACTTC
TRBV12-3/TRBV12-4,NA,TRBJ2-7,many,CASSRGDSSYEQYF,TGTGCCAGCAGTCGGGGGGACAGCTCCTACGAGCAGTACTTC
TRBV27,TRBD1,TRBJ1-4,NA,CASSRTGSEKLFF,TGTGCCAGCAGCAGGACAGGGAGTGAAAAACTGTTTTTT
TRBV6-5,NA,TRBJ2-3,NA,CASSPEWAGRGDTQYF,TGTGCCAGCAGTCCGGAGTGGGCGGGGCGGGGAGATACGCAGTATTTT
TRBV5-1,NA,TRBJ2-3,few,CASSFRGPDTQYF,TGCGCCAGCAGCTTTCGGGGACCAGATACGCAGTATTTT
TRBV7-9,NA,TRBJ2-1,many,CASSLPGAIEYFF,TGTGCCAGCAGCTTACCAGGGGCCATTGAATACTTCTTC
TRBV12-3/TRBV12-4,NA,TRBJ2-5,NA,CASWRAGANQETQYF,TGTGCCAGTTGGAGGGCGGGGGCAAACCAAGAGACCCAGTACTTC
TRBV5-8,NA,TRBJ1-5,many,CASSGGPRPDNQPQHF,TGTGCCAGCAGCGGGGGGCCCCGTCCGGACAATCAGCCCCAGCATTTT
TRBV7-2,NA,TRBJ2-3,NA,CASSLRVGEHTDTQYF,TGTGCCAGCAGCTTAAGGGTCGGGGAGCACACAGATACGCAGTATTTT
TRBV7-9,NA,TRBJ2-5,NA,CASSLVPQGGETQYF,TGTGCCAGCAGCTTAGTACCCCAGGGGGGAGAGACCCAGTACTTC
TRBV7-2,TRBD1,TRBJ1-5,NA,CASSLAGDRVGQPQHF,TGTGCCAGCAGCTTAGCCGGGGACAGGGTAGGCCAGCCCCAGCATTTT
TRBV7-7,TRBD2,TRBJ2-1,many,CASSRGGQFDEQFF,TGTGCTAGCAGTCGGGGGGGTCAGTTTGATGAGCAGTTCTTC
TRBV11-2,NA,TRBJ1-1,few,CASSSYGGDQAFF,TGTGCCAGCAGCTCCTACGGGGGGGACCAAGCTTTCTTT
TRBV12-3/TRBV12-4,NA,TRBJ2-3,few,CASSLVNRGGDTQYF,TGTGCCAGCAGTTTAGTAAATAGGGGGGGGGATACGCAGTATTTT
TRBV5-1,NA,TRBJ1-6,few,CASSDRQLSYNSPLHF,TGCGCCAGCAGCGATAGACAACTCTCCTATAATTCACCCCTCCACTTT
TRBV27,NA,TRBJ2-1,few,CASSVWGSEQFF,TGTGCCAGCAGTGTCTGGGGGTCGGAGCAGTTCTTC
TRBV7-2,TRBD1,TRBJ1-6,many,CASSWRDSYSPLHF,TGTGCCAGCAGCTGGCGGGACAGTTATTCACCCCTCCACTTT
TRBV10-3,NA,TRBJ2-7,many,CAISVAGPSYEQYF,TGTGCCATCAGTGTGGCAGGTCCCTCCTACGAGCAGTACTTC
TRBV2,NA,TRBJ1-5,many,CASSVYRSNQPQHF,TGTGCCAGCAGTGTGTACCGGAGCAATCAGCCCCAGCATTTT
TRBV11-2,TRBD1,TRBJ1-4,few,CASSRGTAKLFF,TGTGCCAGCAGTCGGGGGACAGCAAAACTGTTTTTT
TRBV20-1,NA,TRBJ2-5,few,CSAPTVSHETQYF,TGCAGTGCCCCGACAGTATCCCACGAGACCCAGTACTTC
TRBV10-3,NA,TRBJ2-6,many,CATAPGLDSGANVLTF,TGTGCCACCGCCCCCGGGCTAGACTCTGGGGCCAACGTCCTGACTTTC
TRBV10-1,TRBD2,TRBJ2-3,NA,CASSTSGGAGDTQYF,TGCGCCAGCAGTACTAGCGGGGGGGCTGGAGATACGCAGTATTTT
TRBV5-1,NA,TRBJ2-1,many,CASSLAALTYNEQFF,TGCGCCAGCAGCTTGGCGGCTTTGACCTACAATGAGCAGTTCTTC
TRBV7-9,NA,TRBJ2-5,many,CASSPAVTQYF,TGTGCCAGCAGCCCCGCGGTGACCCAGTACTTC
TRBV11-2,NA,TRBJ2-1,NA,CASSLGRGQVSNEQFF,TGTGCCAGCAGCTTAGGGAGGGGCCAAGTCTCCAATGAGCAGTTCTTC